The source of this T cell receptor (beta chain) is a study of T cells in Graves' hyperthyroidism and ophthalmopathy. V dropped 5 bases and J dropped 2; count of bases not matched to a gene: 12. The CDR3 is 17 residues long. Germline V CDR1 and CDR2: MNHEY, SMNVEV (reference sequence). Regarding this clonotype: A much larger clone differs from this one at a single base, so this may be a read error.

TCR beta CDR3 region amplification was performed from RNA transcripts. In the first-round RT-PCR of the TCR CDR3, the HTBI primer set was used. In TCRdb, the multiplex PCR reads were re-called with MiXCR into one record per CDR3 protein. The sample has hundreds of thousands of distinct CDR3 sequences, about 20% seen once. The sequencing input was blood. The chain recombines TRBV27 with TRBJ2-3; TRBD2 matches 8 bases. The receptor was isolated from a middle-aged man with Graves' ophthalmopathy. CDR3 sequence reads: CASSSAGAGDSTDTQYF. As DNA, the CDR3 is TGTGCCAGCAGTAGCGCAGGAGCGGGGGATTCCACAGATACGCAGTATTTT.